The present TCR beta chain was sequenced within a study of cytomegalovirus exposure and HLA in healthy donors. Across the study: Earlier results showed roughly 120 million unique TCR beta sequences derived from some 190 million T cells.

The CDR3 spans 12 residues. The V gene's germline CDR1 is SNHLY and CDR2 FYNNEI. Trimming removed 5 bases from V and 9 bases from J, with 8 bases in between. With 60 Vbeta and 13 Jbeta primers, the PCR was carried out. Some clones are missing from TCRdb's copy, which holds only in-frame ones; the method was immunoSEQ multiplex PCR. Of under 150,000 clones listed, about 73% were seen once; the top ten hold under 3%. Material: PBMCs. The gene calls are TRBV2 and TRBJ1-6; possibly TRBD1 for D (5 bases). This clonotype was obtained from a man aged 40-49 years in good health and CMV-seropositive. CDR3 in DNA: TGTGCCAGCAGTCCAGGGTTTTCACCCCTCCACTTT. It encodes CASSPGFSPLHF.